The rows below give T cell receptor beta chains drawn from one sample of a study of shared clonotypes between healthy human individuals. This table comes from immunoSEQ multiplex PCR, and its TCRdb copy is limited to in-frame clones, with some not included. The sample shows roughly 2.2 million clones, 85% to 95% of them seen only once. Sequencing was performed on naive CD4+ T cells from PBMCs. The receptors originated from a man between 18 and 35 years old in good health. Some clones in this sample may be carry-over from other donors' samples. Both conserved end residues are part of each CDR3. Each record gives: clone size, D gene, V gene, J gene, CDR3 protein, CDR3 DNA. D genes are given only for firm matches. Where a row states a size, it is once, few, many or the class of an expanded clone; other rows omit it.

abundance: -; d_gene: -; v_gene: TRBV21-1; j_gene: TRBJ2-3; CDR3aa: CASSKEYRANTDTQYF; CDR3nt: TGTGCCAGCAGCAAAGAGTACAGGGCGAACACAGATACGCAGTATTTT
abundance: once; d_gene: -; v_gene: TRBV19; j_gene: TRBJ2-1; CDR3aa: CASSIRDQRHNEQFF; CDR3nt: TGTGCCAGTAGTATCCGGGACCAACGACACAATGAGCAGTTCTTC
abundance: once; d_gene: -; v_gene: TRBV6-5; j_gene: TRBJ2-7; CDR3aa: CASSRDGVVGYEQYF; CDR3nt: TGTGCCAGCAGTCGGGACGGGGTCGTTGGCTACGAGCAGTACTTC
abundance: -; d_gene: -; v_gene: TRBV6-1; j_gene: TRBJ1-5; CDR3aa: CATNPRFSNQPQHF; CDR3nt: TGTGCCACCAACCCCCGGTTTAGCAATCAGCCCCAGCATTTT
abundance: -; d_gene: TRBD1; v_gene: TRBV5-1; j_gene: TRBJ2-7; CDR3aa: CASSSRGLGTTEQYF; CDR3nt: TGCGCCAGCAGCTCGAGGGGGCTCGGGACCACCGAGCAGTACTTC
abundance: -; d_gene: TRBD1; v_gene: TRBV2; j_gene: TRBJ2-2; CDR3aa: CASSGTGLGATGELFF; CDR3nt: TGTGCCAGCAGTGGGACAGGGTTGGGGGCCACCGGGGAGCTGTTTTTT
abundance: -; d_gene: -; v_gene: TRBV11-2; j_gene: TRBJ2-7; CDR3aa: CASSLFPQEEQYF; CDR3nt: TGTGCCAGCAGCTTATTCCCCCAGGAGGAGCAGTACTTC
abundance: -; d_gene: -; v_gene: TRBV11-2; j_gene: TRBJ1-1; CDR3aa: CASSLENRNTEAFF; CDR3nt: TGTGCCAGCAGCTTAGAGAACAGGAACACTGAAGCTTTCTTT
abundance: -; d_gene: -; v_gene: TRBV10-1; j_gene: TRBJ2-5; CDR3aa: CASSSGLSFGETQYF; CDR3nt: TGCGCCAGCAGTAGCGGGTTGAGTTTTGGGGAGACCCAGTACTTC
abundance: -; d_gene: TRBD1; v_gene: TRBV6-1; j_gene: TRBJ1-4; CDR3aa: CAIKEGAEEKLFF; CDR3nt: TGTGCCATAAAGGAGGGGGCGGAGGAAAAACTGTTTTTT
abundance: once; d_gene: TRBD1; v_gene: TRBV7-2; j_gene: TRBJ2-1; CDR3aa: CASSLDRGQMSLF; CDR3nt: TGTGCCAGCAGCTTGGACAGGGGGCAGATGTCGCTCTTC
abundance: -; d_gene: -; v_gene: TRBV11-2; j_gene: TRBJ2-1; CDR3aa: CASSPRTASNEQFF; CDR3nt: TGTGCCAGCAGCCCGAGGACCGCCTCGAATGAGCAGTTCTTC
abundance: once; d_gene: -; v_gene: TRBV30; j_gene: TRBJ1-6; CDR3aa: CAWSSGMNSPLHF; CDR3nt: TGTGCCTGGAGTTCGGGGATGAATTCACCCCTCCACTTT
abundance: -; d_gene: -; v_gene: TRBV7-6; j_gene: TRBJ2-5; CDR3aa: CASSLGLRSQETQYF; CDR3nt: TGTGCCAGCAGCTTAGGACTCCGCTCCCAAGAGACCCAGTACTTC
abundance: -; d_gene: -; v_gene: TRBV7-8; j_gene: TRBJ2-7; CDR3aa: CASSLASRPGGEQYF; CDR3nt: TGTGCCAGCAGCTTAGCGAGCCGGCCCGGCGGGGAGCAGTACTTC
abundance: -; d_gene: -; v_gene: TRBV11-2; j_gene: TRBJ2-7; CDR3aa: CASSLGVHDRSLRYEQYF; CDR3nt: TGTGCCAGCAGCTTAGGGGTCCACGACAGGAGCCTACGCTACGAGCAGTACTTC
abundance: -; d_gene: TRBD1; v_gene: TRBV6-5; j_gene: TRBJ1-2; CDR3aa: CASSSTLTGRNYGYTF; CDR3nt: TGTGCCAGCAGTTCGACTTTGACAGGGCGTAACTATGGCTACACCTTC
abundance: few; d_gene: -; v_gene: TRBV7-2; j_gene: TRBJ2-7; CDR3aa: CASSLGRIYEQYF; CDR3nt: TGTGCCAGCAGCTTAGGCCGAATCTACGAGCAGTACTTC
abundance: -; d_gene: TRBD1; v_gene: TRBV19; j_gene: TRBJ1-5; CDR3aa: CASSIVGQGVSNQPQHF; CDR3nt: TGTGCCAGTAGTATAGTGGGACAGGGGGTAAGCAATCAGCCCCAGCATTTT
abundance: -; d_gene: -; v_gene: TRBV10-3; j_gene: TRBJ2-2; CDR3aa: CAISWDAYTGELFF; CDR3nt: TGTGCCATCAGCTGGGACGCATACACCGGGGAGCTGTTTTTT
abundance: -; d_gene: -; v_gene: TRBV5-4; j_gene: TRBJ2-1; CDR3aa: CASSLGGRDNEQFF; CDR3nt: TGTGCCAGCAGCTTGGGGGGACGGGACAATGAGCAGTTCTTC
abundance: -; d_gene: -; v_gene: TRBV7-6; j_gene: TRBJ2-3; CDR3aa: CASSLALAEGTDTQYF; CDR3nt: TGTGCCAGCAGCTTAGCCTTAGCGGAGGGGACAGATACGCAGTATTTT
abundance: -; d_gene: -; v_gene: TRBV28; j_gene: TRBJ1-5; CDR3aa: CASSLWVDQPQHF; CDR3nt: TGTGCCAGCAGTTTGTGGGTAGATCAGCCCCAGCATTTT
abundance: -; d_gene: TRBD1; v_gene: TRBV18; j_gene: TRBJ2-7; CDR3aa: CASSPSGQSYEQYF; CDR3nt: TGTGCCAGCTCACCGTCGGGACAGAGCTACGAGCAGTACTTC
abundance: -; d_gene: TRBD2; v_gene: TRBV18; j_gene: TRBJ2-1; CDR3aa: CASSPPGLADYNEQFF; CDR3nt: TGTGCCAGCTCACCACCGGGACTAGCGGACTACAATGAGCAGTTCTTC
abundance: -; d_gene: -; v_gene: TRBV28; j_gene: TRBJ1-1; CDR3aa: CASDALGGANTEAFF; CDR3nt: TGTGCCAGCGACGCCCTGGGGGGGGCGAACACTGAAGCTTTCTTT
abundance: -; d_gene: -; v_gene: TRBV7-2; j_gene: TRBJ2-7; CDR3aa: CASSQRYEQYF; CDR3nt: TGTGCCAGCAGCCAACGTTACGAGCAGTACTTC
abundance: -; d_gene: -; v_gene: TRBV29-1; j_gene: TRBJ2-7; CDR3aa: CSVGGLYEQYF; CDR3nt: TGCAGCGTGGGCGGACTCTACGAGCAGTACTTC
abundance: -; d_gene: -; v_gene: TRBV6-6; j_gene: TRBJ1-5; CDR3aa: CASSLRDPSNQPQHF; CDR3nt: TGTGCCAGCAGCCTCCGGGACCCTAGCAATCAGCCCCAGCATTTT
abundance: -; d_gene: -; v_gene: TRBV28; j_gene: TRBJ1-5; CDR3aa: CASTLVGQPQHF; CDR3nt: TGTGCCAGCACCCTGGTCGGTCAGCCCCAGCATTTT
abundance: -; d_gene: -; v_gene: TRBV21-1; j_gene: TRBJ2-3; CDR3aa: CASSKAGQGGLDTQYF; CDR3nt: TGTGCCAGCAGCAAAGCGGGACAGGGTGGATTAGATACGCAGTATTTT
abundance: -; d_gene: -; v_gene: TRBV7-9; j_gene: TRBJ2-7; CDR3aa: CASSLGEAEQYF; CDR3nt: TGTGCCAGCAGCTTAGGAGAGGCCGAGCAGTACTTC
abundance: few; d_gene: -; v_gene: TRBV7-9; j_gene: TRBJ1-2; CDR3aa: CASSLDRGINHGYTF; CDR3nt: TGTGCCAGCAGCTTGGATCGGGGGATAAATCATGGCTACACCTTC
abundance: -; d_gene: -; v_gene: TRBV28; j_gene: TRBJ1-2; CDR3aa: CASSTPDRVTPPNYGYTF; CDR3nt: TGTGCCAGCAGCACTCCGGACCGCGTCACCCCTCCTAACTATGGCTACACCTTC
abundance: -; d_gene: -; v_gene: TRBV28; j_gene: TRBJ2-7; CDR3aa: CASSLSSDRTTYEQYF; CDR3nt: TGTGCCAGCAGTTTATCCAGCGACAGGACCACATACGAGCAGTACTTC
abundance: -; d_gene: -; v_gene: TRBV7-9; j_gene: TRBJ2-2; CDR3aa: CASSLYQQFTGELFF; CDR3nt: TGTGCCAGCAGCTTATATCAGCAGTTCACCGGGGAGCTGTTTTTT
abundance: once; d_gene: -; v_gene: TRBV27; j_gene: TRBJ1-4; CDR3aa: CASSDQGTTNEKLFF; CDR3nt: TGTGCCAGCAGCGATCAGGGGACAACTAATGAAAAACTGTTTTTT
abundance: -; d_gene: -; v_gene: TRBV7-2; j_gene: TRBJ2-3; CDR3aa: CASSLQQLSTDTQYF; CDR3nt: TGTGCCAGCAGCTTACAGCAGCTAAGCACAGATACGCAGTATTTT
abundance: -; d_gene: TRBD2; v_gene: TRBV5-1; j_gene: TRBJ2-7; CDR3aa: CASSSVGREGSYEQYF; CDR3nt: TGCGCCAGCAGCTCCGTGGGGCGGGAGGGCTCCTACGAGCAGTACTTC
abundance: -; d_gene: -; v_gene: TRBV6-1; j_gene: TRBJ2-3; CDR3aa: CASSEVQPSLDTQYF; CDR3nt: TGTGCCAGCAGTGAAGTACAGCCCAGTCTGGATACGCAGTATTTT
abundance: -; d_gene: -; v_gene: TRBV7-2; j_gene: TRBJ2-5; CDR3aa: CASSPVRPVGTQYF; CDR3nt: TGTGCCAGCAGCCCGGTCAGGCCTGTGGGGACCCAGTACTTC
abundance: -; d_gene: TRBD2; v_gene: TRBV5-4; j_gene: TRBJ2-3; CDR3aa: CASSFGLAGGGVDTQYF; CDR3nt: TGTGCCAGCAGCTTCGGACTAGCGGGAGGAGGTGTAGATACGCAGTATTTT
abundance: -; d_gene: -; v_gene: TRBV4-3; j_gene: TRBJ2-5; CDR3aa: CASSPGPNQETQYF; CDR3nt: TGCGCCAGCAGCCCGGGACCCAACCAAGAGACCCAGTACTTC
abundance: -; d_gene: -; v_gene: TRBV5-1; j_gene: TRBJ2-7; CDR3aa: CASRPTGTFSYEQYF; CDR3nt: TGCGCCAGCAGGCCTACAGGGACATTCTCCTACGAGCAGTACTTC
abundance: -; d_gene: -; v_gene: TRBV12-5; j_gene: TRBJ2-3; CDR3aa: CASGPGTGIVTDTQYF; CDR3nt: TGTGCTAGTGGTCCAGGAACAGGGATTGTCACAGATACGCAGTATTTT
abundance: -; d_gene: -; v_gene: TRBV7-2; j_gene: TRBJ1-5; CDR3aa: CASSLRARLAGSNQPQHF; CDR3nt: TGTGCCAGCAGCTTACGGGCCAGGTTAGCTGGTAGCAATCAGCCCCAGCATTTT
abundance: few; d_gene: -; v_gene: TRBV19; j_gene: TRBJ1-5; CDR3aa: CASSIDRGRNQPQHF; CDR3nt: TGTGCCAGTAGTATAGACAGGGGCCGCAATCAGCCCCAGCATTTT
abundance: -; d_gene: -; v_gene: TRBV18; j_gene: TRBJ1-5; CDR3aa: CASSPRRGNNQPQHF; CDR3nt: TGTGCCAGCTCACCAAGGCGCGGTAATAATCAGCCCCAGCATTTT
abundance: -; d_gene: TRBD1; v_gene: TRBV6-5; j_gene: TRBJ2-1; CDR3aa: CASSQDRLTFGQFF; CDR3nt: TGTGCCAGCAGCCAGGACAGGTTAACATTCGGGCAGTTCTTC
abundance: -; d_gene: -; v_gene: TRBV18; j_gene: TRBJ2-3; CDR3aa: CASSPPFPGSTQYF; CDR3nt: TGTGCCAGCTCACCACCGTTTCCGGGGAGTACGCAGTATTTT